These T cell receptor beta chains were read from a single sample in a study of Ad26.COV2.S vaccination and SARS-CoV-2 variants. The method was immunoSEQ multiplex PCR; TCRdb's version includes in-frame clones alone and lacks a portion of them. The top ten clones hold around 1.7% of a sample with roughly 400,000 clones, 92% of them seen once. The sequencing here drew on peripheral blood, taken in a trial of Ad26.COV2.S vaccine versus placebo. The receptor source for this set is a person between 18 and 65 years old who received the Ad26.COV2.S COVID-19 vaccine or a placebo. CDR3s include the opening cysteine and the closing phenylalanine or tryptophan. A D gene is named only where the DNA matches it firmly. The size field is filled for only some rows; it gives once, few, many or a size class.

d_call: TRBD2
clone_size: .
j_call: TRBJ2-1
v_call: TRBV30
cdr3_nt: TGTGCCTGGAGTGTTCGGCGGGGGGTTTACAATGAGCAGTTCTTC
cdr3_aa: CAWSVRRGVYNEQFF

d_call: TRBD1
clone_size: few
j_call: TRBJ2-2
v_call: TRBV4-1
cdr3_nt: TGCGCCAGCAGCCAAGCCGGGACAGGGGGTTGGAACACCGGGGAGCTGTTTTTT
cdr3_aa: CASSQAGTGGWNTGELFF

d_call: .
clone_size: .
j_call: TRBJ2-3
v_call: TRBV11-3
cdr3_nt: TGTGCCAGCAGCTTAGACGGGGGAGATAGCACAGATACGCAGTATTTT
cdr3_aa: CASSLDGGDSTDTQYF

d_call: .
clone_size: .
j_call: TRBJ2-5
v_call: TRBV12-3/TRBV12-4
cdr3_nt: TGTGCCTCCCACGGGGTTAGTGAGACCCAGTACTTC
cdr3_aa: CASHGVSETQYF

d_call: TRBD2
clone_size: .
j_call: TRBJ2-3
v_call: TRBV11-2
cdr3_nt: TGTGCCAGCAGCGACGGTTGGGGAGGGTATACGCAGTATTTT
cdr3_aa: CASSDGWGGYTQYF

d_call: .
clone_size: .
j_call: TRBJ2-7
v_call: TRBV30
cdr3_nt: TGTGCCTGGAGTTCCCTTGGCTACGAGCAGTACTTC
cdr3_aa: CAWSSLGYEQYF

d_call: .
clone_size: .
j_call: TRBJ2-3
v_call: TRBV7-9
cdr3_nt: TGTGCCAGCAGCCCCAGTAGCACAGATACGCAGTATTTT
cdr3_aa: CASSPSSTDTQYF

d_call: TRBD2
clone_size: .
j_call: TRBJ2-1
v_call: TRBV11-3
cdr3_nt: TGTGCCAGCAGCCTAGATGGCAGGAGAAGCGGGGACTACAATGAGCAGTTCTTC
cdr3_aa: CASSLDGRRSGDYNEQFF

d_call: .
clone_size: .
j_call: TRBJ1-5
v_call: TRBV15
cdr3_nt: TGTGCCACCAGCAGAGCAAGGGGGAATAGCAATCAGCCCCAGCATTTT
cdr3_aa: CATSRARGNSNQPQHF

d_call: .
clone_size: .
j_call: TRBJ2-5
v_call: TRBV18
cdr3_nt: TGTGCCAGCTCACCACGGGGCGGGCTAGCTGGAGAGACCCAGTACTTC
cdr3_aa: CASSPRGGLAGETQYF

d_call: .
clone_size: .
j_call: TRBJ2-1
v_call: TRBV4-3
cdr3_nt: TGCGCCAGCAGCTCCCGACAGGCGAGCTCCTACAATGAGCAGTTCTTC
cdr3_aa: CASSSRQASSYNEQFF

d_call: .
clone_size: .
j_call: TRBJ1-1
v_call: TRBV15
cdr3_nt: TGTGCCACCAGCAGAGCAACTCTCGGGCAGACTGAAGCTTTCTTT
cdr3_aa: CATSRATLGQTEAFF

d_call: .
clone_size: few
j_call: TRBJ2-7
v_call: TRBV5-4
cdr3_nt: TGTGCCAGCAGTCAAAGGGGGGAATCCTACGAGCAGTACTTC
cdr3_aa: CASSQRGESYEQYF

d_call: .
clone_size: .
j_call: TRBJ1-2
v_call: TRBV7-2
cdr3_nt: TGTGCCAGCAGCAGCACAGGGTCGAGTGGCTACACCTTC
cdr3_aa: CASSSTGSSGYTF

d_call: .
clone_size: .
j_call: TRBJ2-7
v_call: TRBV30
cdr3_nt: TGTGCCTGGACGTTCAGGGGGGTATCCGAGCAGTACTTC
cdr3_aa: CAWTFRGVSEQYF

d_call: .
clone_size: .
j_call: TRBJ1-1
v_call: TRBV7-8
cdr3_nt: TGTGCCAGCAGGCGGGGGGACACTGAAGCTTTCTTT
cdr3_aa: CASRRGDTEAFF

d_call: .
clone_size: .
j_call: TRBJ2-1
v_call: TRBV28
cdr3_nt: TGTGCCAGCAGTTTAAGACTCTACAATGAGCAGTTCTTC
cdr3_aa: CASSLRLYNEQFF

d_call: TRBD1
clone_size: .
j_call: TRBJ1-5
v_call: TRBV7-9
cdr3_nt: TGTGCCAGCAGCCTCGGGACAGGGAGACTAAATCAGCCCCAGCATTTT
cdr3_aa: CASSLGTGRLNQPQHF

d_call: TRBD1
clone_size: once
j_call: TRBJ1-2
v_call: TRBV7-9
cdr3_nt: TGTGCCAGCAGGAAAGGACAGGGAGACTATGGCTACACCTTC
cdr3_aa: CASRKGQGDYGYTF

d_call: .
clone_size: .
j_call: TRBJ2-5
v_call: TRBV7-8
cdr3_nt: TGTGCCAGCAGCTTAGCTAAGGTTCTTCGAGAGACCCAGTACTTC
cdr3_aa: CASSLAKVLRETQYF

d_call: TRBD1
clone_size: .
j_call: TRBJ2-7
v_call: TRBV11-2
cdr3_nt: TGTGCCAGCAGCTGGATGGGACAGGGGGGCCCCTACGAGCAGTACTTC
cdr3_aa: CASSWMGQGGPYEQYF

d_call: .
clone_size: .
j_call: TRBJ2-7
v_call: TRBV4-3
cdr3_nt: TGCGCCAGCAGCCGTGGAAAATATGGAGAGCAGTACTTC
cdr3_aa: CASSRGKYGEQYF

d_call: .
clone_size: .
j_call: TRBJ1-1
v_call: TRBV20-1
cdr3_nt: TGCAGTGCTAGTGGGGAAACAGGGCGAACTGAAGCTTTCTTT
cdr3_aa: CSASGETGRTEAFF

d_call: .
clone_size: .
j_call: TRBJ2-1
v_call: TRBV7-9
cdr3_nt: TGTGCCAGCAGTCAATCCAGGTACGCGCAGTTCTTC
cdr3_aa: CASSQSRYAQFF

d_call: .
clone_size: once
j_call: TRBJ2-5
v_call: TRBV27
cdr3_nt: TGTGCCAGCAACTCGGTGAGGGGAACCCAGTACTTC
cdr3_aa: CASNSVRGTQYF

d_call: TRBD1
clone_size: .
j_call: TRBJ1-2
v_call: TRBV2
cdr3_nt: TGTGCCAGCAGTGGAGAATATAGCAGGGGGGACTATGGCTACACCTTC
cdr3_aa: CASSGEYSRGDYGYTF

d_call: .
clone_size: .
j_call: TRBJ1-2
v_call: TRBV6-4
cdr3_nt: TGTGCCAGCAGTGATTTCGGGCAGGGGAGCAATGGCTACACCTTC
cdr3_aa: CASSDFGQGSNGYTF

d_call: TRBD2
clone_size: .
j_call: TRBJ2-3
v_call: TRBV27
cdr3_nt: TGTGCCAGCAGCCTCCAATATAGGACGGCTAGCGGGTTCACAGATACGCAGTATTTT
cdr3_aa: CASSLQYRTASGFTDTQYF

d_call: .
clone_size: once
j_call: TRBJ1-6
v_call: TRBV9
cdr3_nt: TGTGCCAGCAGCGCGAAGGGTGTGAGTGGGGGTGTTTCACCCCTCCACTTT
cdr3_aa: CASSAKGVSGGVSPLHF

d_call: TRBD2
clone_size: .
j_call: TRBJ2-5
v_call: TRBV30
cdr3_nt: TGTGCCTGCTCCAGAGCGGGGGGACAAGAGACCCAGTACTTC
cdr3_aa: CACSRAGGQETQYF

d_call: .
clone_size: .
j_call: TRBJ1-1
v_call: TRBV18
cdr3_nt: TGTGCCAGCTCACCCTTTAAACAGGGAGGCACTGAAGCTTTCTTT
cdr3_aa: CASSPFKQGGTEAFF

d_call: .
clone_size: .
j_call: TRBJ1-1
v_call: TRBV6-5
cdr3_nt: TGTGCCAGCAGTTTAGGGGGGGCGGGGAACACTGAAGCTTTCTTT
cdr3_aa: CASSLGGAGNTEAFF

d_call: TRBD1
clone_size: once
j_call: TRBJ2-7
v_call: TRBV27
cdr3_nt: TGTGCCAGCAGGGGACAGGGGGAATACGAGCAGTACTTC
cdr3_aa: CASRGQGEYEQYF

d_call: .
clone_size: .
j_call: TRBJ2-7
v_call: TRBV19
cdr3_nt: TGTGCCAGTAGTCCCAAGGGGACATTCTACGAGCAGTACTTC
cdr3_aa: CASSPKGTFYEQYF

d_call: TRBD1
clone_size: .
j_call: TRBJ2-2
v_call: TRBV28
cdr3_nt: TGTGCCAGCAGTTCCCTTTTAGGGGGCTACGGGGAGCTGTTTTTT
cdr3_aa: CASSSLLGGYGELFF

d_call: .
clone_size: few
j_call: TRBJ2-2
v_call: TRBV2
cdr3_nt: TGTGCCAGCAGTGTAGGGGTTGGCCCCGGGGAGCTGTTTTTT
cdr3_aa: CASSVGVGPGELFF

d_call: TRBD2
clone_size: .
j_call: TRBJ2-3
v_call: TRBV7-8
cdr3_nt: TGTGCCAGCAACCGTCCGGGGGGTGGGACAGATACGCAGTATTTT
cdr3_aa: CASNRPGGGTDTQYF